This record covers a single TCR beta chain. The junction departs from the called germline gene at one end, perhaps through a read error. The data are from a study of blood T cell repertoires in COVID-19. Overall study: Material from acute and convalescent COVID-19 was sourced from the United States, Italy and Spain. PBMCs, B-cell-depleted T cells, or T cells were the source of the cDNA or gDNA that made up the material.

Germline V gene data show CDR1 as SGHRS and CDR2 as YFSETQ. The CDR3 is 15 amino acids. As originally analysed: From reference gene primer amplification, estimates of nucleated cell counts were derived. Clones were read by immunoSEQ multiplex PCR, and TCRdb kept only the in-frame ones, dropping some. The DNA gave D and trimming, while V, J and clone size come from that table. This sample has about 260,000 clones; over 80% occur once, and the top ten carry 3% to 4.5%. The V and J genes are TRBV5-1 and TRBJ1-2, with 7 bases matching TRBD1. This clonotype was obtained from a woman in her thirties or forties with acute or convalescent COVID-19. The source material was peripheral blood. The CDR3 sequence: CASRLGQMTQYGYTF. CDR3 in DNA: TGCGCCAGCAGGTTGGGACAGATGACCCAGTATGGCTACACCTTC. Complete variable domain (other parts from reference TRBV5-1 and TRBJ1-2): KAGVTQTPRYLIKTRGQQVTLSCSPISGHRSVSWYQQTPGQGLQFLFEYFSETQRNKGNFPGRFSGRQFSNSRSEMNVSTLELGDSALYLCASRLGQMTQYGYTFGSGTRLTVV.